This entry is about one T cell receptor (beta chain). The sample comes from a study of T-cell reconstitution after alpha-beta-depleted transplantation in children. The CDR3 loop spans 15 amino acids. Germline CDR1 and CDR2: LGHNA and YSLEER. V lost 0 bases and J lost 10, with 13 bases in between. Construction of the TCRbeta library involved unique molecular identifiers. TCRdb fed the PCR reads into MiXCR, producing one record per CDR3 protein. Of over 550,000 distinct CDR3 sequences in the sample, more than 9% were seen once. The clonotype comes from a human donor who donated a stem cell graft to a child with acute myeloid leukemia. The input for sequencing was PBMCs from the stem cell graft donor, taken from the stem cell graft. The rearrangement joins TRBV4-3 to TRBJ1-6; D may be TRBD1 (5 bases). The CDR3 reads CASSQELRRGSPLHF. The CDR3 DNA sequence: TGCGCCAGCAGCCAAGAACTGAGGAGGGGATCACCCCTCCACTTT.